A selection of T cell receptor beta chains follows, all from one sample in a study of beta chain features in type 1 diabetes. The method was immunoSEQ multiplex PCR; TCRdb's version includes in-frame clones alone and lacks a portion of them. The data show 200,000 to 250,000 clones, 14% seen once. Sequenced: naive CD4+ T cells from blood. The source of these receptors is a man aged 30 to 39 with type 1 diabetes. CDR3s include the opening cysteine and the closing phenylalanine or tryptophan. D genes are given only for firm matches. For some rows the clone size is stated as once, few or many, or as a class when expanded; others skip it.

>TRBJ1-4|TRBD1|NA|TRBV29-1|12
CSGRQGNEKLFF
TGCAGCGGCAGACAGGGGAATGAAAAACTGTTTTTT
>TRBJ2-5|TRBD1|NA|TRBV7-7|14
CASSSTGKQETQYF
TGTGCCAGCAGCTCGACAGGGAAGCAAGAGACCCAGTACTTC
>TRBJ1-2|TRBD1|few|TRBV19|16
CASSLGTGSVDYGYTF
TGTGCCAGTAGCCTAGGGACAGGGTCTGTCGACTATGGCTACACCTTC
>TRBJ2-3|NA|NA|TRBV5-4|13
CASSPQSTDTQYF
TGTGCCAGCAGCCCACAGAGCACAGATACGCAGTATTTT
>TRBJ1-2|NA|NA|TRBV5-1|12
CASSLGQNGYTF
TGCGCCAGCAGCTTGGGGCAGAATGGCTACACCTTC
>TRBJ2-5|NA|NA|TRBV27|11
CASSSQETQYF
TGTGCCAGCAGTTCTCAAGAGACCCAGTACTTC
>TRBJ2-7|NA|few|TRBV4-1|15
CASSQDTGSPYEQYF
TGCGCCAGCAGCCAAGATACGGGGTCCCCCTACGAGCAGTACTTC
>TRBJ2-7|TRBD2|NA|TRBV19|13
CASSEREPYEQYF
TGTGCCAGTAGTGAGCGGGAGCCCTACGAGCAGTACTTC
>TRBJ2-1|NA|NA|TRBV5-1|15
CASSSGRDSYNEQFF
TGCGCCAGCAGCTCGGGACGGGACTCGTACAATGAGCAGTTCTTC
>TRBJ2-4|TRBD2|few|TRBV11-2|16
CASSHLAGGGKNIQYF
TGTGCCAGCAGCCACCTAGCGGGAGGGGGCAAAAACATTCAGTACTTC
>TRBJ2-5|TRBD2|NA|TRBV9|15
CASTVGTSVQETQYF
TGTGCCAGCACCGTTGGGACTAGCGTCCAAGAGACCCAGTACTTC
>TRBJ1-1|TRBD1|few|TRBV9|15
CASSGTGTVGSEAFF
TGTGCCAGCAGCGGAACCGGGACAGTAGGATCTGAAGCTTTCTTT
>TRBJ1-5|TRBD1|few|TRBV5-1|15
CASSLEGQGFQPQHF
TGCGCCAGCAGCTTGGAGGGACAGGGGTTTCAGCCCCAGCATTTT
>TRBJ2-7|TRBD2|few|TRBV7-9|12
CASSWEGEEQYF
TGTGCCAGCAGCTGGGAGGGCGAGGAGCAGTACTTC
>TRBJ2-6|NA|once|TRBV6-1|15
CASSPGGSGANVLTF
TGTGCCAGCAGTCCAGGGGGGTCTGGGGCCAACGTCCTGACTTTC
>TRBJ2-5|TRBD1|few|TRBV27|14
CASSFGTGSETQYF
TGTGCCAGCAGTTTCGGGACAGGGTCGGAGACCCAGTACTTC
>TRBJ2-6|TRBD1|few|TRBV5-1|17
CASSLTGGRAGANVLTF
TGCGCCAGCAGCTTGACAGGGGGCAGAGCTGGGGCCAACGTCCTGACTTTC
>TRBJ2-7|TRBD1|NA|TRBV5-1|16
CASSFGQGDLSYEQYF
TGCGCCAGCAGCTTCGGACAGGGGGATCTTAGTTACGAGCAGTACTTC
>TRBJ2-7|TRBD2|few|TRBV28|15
CASSTAATSAYEQYF
TGTGCCAGCAGTACGGCCGCGACTAGCGCTTACGAGCAGTACTTC
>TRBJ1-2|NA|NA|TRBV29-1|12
CSVSTKNYGYTF
TGCAGCGTTTCGACAAAGAACTATGGCTACACCTTC
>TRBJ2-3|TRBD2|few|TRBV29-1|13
CSVGSGNTDTQYF
TGCAGCGTGGGGAGCGGGAACACAGATACGCAGTATTTT
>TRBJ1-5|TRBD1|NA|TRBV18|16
CASSPATGGGNQPQHF
TGTGCCAGCTCACCAGCGACAGGGGGCGGCAATCAGCCCCAGCATTTT
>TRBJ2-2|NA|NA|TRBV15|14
CATSRDPSTGELFF
TGTGCCACCAGCAGAGATCCCTCCACCGGGGAGCTGTTTTTT
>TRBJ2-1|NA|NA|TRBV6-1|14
CASILSYSYNEQFF
TGTGCCAGCATCTTGTCCTACTCCTACAATGAGCAGTTCTTC
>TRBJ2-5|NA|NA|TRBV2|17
CASSEDRGGTTLKTQYF
TGTGCCAGCAGTGAAGATAGAGGAGGGACGACCCTAAAGACCCAGTACTTC
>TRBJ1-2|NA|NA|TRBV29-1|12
CSGGQTAYGYTF
TGCAGCGGAGGACAGACAGCCTATGGCTACACCTTC
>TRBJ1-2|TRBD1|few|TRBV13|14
CASSTRQGAYGYTF
TGTGCCAGCAGCACCCGACAGGGCGCCTATGGCTACACCTTC
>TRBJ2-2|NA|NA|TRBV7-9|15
CASSLTAAPVGELFF
TGTGCCAGCAGCTTAACAGCGGCCCCGGTGGGGGAGCTGTTTTTT
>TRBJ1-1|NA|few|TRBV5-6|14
CASSLDRRNTEAFF
TGTGCCAGCAGCTTGGACCGGAGAAACACTGAAGCTTTCTTT
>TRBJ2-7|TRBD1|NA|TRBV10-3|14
CAISETGATYEQYF
TGTGCCATCAGTGAGACAGGGGCGACCTACGAGCAGTACTTC
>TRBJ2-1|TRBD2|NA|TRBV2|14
CARGLAGDRNEQFF
TGTGCCAGGGGACTAGCGGGAGATCGGAATGAGCAGTTCTTC
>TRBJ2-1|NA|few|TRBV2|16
CASSEETGMAYNEQFF
TGTGCCAGCAGCGAGGAGACGGGAATGGCTTACAATGAGCAGTTCTTC
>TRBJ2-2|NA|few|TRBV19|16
CASSIEAVPNTGELFF
TGTGCCAGTAGTATAGAGGCGGTTCCGAACACCGGGGAGCTGTTTTTT
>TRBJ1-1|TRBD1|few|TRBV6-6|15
CASRDEPGQGTEAFF
TGTGCCAGCAGAGACGAACCGGGACAGGGGACTGAAGCTTTCTTT
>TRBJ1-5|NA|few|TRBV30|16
CAWRPGQPYSNQPQHF
TGTGCCTGGAGACCCGGACAGCCCTATAGCAATCAGCCCCAGCATTTT
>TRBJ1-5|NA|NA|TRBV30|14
CAWSEADSNQPQHF
TGTGCCTGGAGTGAGGCGGATAGCAATCAGCCCCAGCATTTT
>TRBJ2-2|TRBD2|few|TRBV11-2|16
CASSLWRGAGTGELFF
TGTGCCAGCAGCTTATGGCGGGGGGCGGGCACCGGGGAGCTGTTTTTT
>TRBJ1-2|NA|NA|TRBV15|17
CATSRDPPASYEYGYTF
TGTGCCACCAGCAGAGATCCACCCGCGAGCTATGAATATGGCTACACCTTC
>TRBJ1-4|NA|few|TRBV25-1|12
CASSWQDEKLFF
TGTGCCAGCAGTTGGCAGGATGAAAAACTGTTTTTT
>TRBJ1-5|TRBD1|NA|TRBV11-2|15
CASSRRQGTLQPQHF
TGTGCCAGCAGCCGAAGACAGGGGACCCTCCAGCCCCAGCATTTT